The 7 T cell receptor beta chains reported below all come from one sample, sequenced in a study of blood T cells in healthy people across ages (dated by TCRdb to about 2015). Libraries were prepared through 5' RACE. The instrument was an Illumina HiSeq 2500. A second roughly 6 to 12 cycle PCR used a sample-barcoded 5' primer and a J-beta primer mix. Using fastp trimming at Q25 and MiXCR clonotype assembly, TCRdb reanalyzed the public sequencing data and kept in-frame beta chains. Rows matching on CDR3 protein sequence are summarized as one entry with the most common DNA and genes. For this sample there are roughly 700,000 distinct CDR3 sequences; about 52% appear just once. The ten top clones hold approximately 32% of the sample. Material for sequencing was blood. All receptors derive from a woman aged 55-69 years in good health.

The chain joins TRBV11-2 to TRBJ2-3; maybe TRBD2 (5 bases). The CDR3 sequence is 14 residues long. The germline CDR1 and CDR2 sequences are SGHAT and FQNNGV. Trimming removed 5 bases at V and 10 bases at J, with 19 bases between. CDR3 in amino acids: CASSVGGTSFAQYF. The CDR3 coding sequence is TGTGCCAGCAGCGTAGGAGGCACTAGTTTTGCGCAGTATTTT.

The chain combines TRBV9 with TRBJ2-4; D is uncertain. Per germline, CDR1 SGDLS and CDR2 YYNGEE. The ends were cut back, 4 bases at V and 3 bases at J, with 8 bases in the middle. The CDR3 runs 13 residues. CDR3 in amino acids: CASSLKDKNIQYF. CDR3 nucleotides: TGTGCCAGCAGCCTTAAGGACAAAAACATTCAGTACTTC.

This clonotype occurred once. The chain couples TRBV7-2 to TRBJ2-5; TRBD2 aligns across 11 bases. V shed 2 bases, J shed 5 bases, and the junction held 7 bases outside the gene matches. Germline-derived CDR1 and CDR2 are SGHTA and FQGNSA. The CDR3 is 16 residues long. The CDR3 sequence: CASSLNRGLAAETQYF. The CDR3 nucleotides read TGTGCCAGCAGCTTAAACCGGGGACTAGCGGCGGAGACCCAGTACTTC.

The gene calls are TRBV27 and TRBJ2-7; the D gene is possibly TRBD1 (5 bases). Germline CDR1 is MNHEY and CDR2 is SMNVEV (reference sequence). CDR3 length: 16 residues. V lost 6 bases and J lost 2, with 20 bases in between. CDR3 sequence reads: CASSLTGSKGAYEQYF. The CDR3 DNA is TGTGCCAGCAGCTTAACAGGATCGAAAGGAGCCTACGAGCAGTACTTC.

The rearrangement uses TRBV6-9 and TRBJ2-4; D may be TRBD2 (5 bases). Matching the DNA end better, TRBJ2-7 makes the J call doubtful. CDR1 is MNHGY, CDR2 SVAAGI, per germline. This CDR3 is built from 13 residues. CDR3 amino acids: CASKREAPYEQYF. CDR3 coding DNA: TGTGCCAGCAAGAGGGAAGCCCCCTACGAGCAGTACTTC.

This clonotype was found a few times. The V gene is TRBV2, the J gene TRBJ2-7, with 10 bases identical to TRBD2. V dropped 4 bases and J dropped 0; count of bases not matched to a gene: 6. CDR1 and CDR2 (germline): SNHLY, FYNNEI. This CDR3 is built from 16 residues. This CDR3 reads CASSGDSGRPSYEQYF. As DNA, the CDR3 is TGTGCCAGCAGTGGGGATAGCGGGAGGCCCTCCTACGAGCAGTACTTC. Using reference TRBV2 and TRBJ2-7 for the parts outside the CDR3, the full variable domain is EPEVTQTPSHQVTQMGQEVILRCVPISNHLYFYWYRQILGQKVEFLVSFYNNEISEKSEIFDDQFSVERPDGSNFTLKIRSTKLEDSAMYFCASSGDSGRPSYEQYFGPGTRLTVT.

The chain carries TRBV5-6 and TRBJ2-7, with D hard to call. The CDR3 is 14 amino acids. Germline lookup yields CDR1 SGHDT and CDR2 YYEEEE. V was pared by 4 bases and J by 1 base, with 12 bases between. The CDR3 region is CASSTTVLSYEQYF. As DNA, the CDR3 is TGTGCCAGCAGCACAACAGTACTTTCCTACGAGCAGTACTTC.